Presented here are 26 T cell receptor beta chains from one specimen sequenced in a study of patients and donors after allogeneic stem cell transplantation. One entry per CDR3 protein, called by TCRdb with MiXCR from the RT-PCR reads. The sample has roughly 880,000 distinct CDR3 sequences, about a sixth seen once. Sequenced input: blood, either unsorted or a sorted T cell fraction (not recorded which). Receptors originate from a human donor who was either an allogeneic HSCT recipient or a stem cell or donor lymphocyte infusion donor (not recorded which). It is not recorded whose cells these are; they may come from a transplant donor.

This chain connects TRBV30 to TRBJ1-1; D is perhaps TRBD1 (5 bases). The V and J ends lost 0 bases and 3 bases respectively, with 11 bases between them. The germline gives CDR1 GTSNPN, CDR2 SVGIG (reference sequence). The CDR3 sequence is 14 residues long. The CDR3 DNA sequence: TGTGCCTGGAGTGTACTGGGGGGTGACACTGAAGCTTTCTTT. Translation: CAWSVLGGDTEAFF.

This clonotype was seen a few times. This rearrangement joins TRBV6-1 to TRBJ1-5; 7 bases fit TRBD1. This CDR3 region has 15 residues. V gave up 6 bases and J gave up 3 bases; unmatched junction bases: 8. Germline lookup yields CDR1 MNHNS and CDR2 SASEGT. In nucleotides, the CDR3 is TGTGCCAGCAGCGAAACAGGGGTATTCAATCAGCCCCAGCATTTT. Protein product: CASSETGVFNQPQHF.

DNA of the CDR3: TGTGCCAGCGGAGAGCCGGGGGGCCGGTACGAGCAGTACTTC. As protein: CASGEPGGRYEQYF. This chain links TRBV6-1 with TRBJ2-7; D perhaps matches TRBD2 (7 bases). There are 14 residues in the CDR3. Germline V lookup: CDR1 MNHNS, CDR2 SASEGT. V dropped 8 bases and J dropped 4 bases, with 18 bases sitting between them.

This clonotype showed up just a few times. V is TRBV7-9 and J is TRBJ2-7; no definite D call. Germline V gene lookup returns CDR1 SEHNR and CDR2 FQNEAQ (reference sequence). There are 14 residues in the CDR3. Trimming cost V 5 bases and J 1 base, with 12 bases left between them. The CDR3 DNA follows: TGTGCCAGCAGCACCTCCCGAAGGTCCTACGAGCAGTACTTC. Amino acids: CASSTSRRSYEQYF.

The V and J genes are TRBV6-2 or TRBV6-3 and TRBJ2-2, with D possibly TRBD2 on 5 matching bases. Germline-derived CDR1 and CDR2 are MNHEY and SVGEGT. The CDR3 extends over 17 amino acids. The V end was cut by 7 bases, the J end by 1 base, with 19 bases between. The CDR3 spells CASINHPSRLNTGELFF. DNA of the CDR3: TGTGCCAGCATCAACCATCCTAGCAGATTGAACACCGGGGAGCTGTTTTTT.

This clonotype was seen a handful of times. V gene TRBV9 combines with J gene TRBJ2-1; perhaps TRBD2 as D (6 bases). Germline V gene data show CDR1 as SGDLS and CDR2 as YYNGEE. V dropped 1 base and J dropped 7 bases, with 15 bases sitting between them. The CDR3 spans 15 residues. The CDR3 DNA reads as TGTGCCAGCAGCGTAACGGGAGTGGGTTCGAATGAGCAGTTCTTC. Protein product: CASSVTGVGSNEQFF. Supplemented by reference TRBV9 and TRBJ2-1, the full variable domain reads DSGVTQTPKHLITATGQRVTLRCSPRSGDLSVYWYQQSLDQGLQFLIQYYNGEERAKGNILERFSAQQFPDLHSELNLSSLELGDSALYFCASSVTGVGSNEQFFGPGTRLTVL.

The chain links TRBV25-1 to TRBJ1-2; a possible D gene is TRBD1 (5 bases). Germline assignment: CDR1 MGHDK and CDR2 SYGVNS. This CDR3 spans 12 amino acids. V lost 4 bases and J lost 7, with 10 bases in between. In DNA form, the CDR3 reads TGTGCCAGCAGTGCCGGGACTGTTGGCTACACCTTC. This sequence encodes CASSAGTVGYTF.

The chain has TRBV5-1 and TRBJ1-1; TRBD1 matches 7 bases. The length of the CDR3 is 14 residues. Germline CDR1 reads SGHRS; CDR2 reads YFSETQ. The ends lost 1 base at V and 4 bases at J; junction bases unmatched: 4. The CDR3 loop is CASSLSPGGTEAFF. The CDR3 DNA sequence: TGCGCCAGCAGCTTGTCTCCAGGGGGCACTGAAGCTTTCTTT.

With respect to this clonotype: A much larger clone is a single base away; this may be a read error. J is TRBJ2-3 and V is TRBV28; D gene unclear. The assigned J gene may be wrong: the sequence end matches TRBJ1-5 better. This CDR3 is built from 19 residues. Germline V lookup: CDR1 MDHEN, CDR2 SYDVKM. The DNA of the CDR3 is TGTGCCAGCAGTTCCCCGTTCCCCCGAATAAAGATACCCACAGATACGCAGCATTTT. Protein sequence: CASSSPFPRIKIPTDTQHF.

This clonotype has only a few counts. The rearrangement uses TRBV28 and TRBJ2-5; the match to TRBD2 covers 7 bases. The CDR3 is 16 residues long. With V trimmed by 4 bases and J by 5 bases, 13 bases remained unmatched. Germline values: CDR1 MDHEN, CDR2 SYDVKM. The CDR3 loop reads CASSSRADRSGETQYF. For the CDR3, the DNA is TGTGCCAGCAGTTCCCGGGCCGACCGTAGCGGGGAGACCCAGTACTTC.

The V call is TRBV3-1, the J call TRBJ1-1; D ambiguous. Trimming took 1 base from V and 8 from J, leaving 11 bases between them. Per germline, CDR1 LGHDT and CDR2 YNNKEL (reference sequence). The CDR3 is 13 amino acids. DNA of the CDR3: TGTGCCAGCAGCCAAGTCCTATTAAGAGAAGCTTTCTTT. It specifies CASSQVLLREAFF.

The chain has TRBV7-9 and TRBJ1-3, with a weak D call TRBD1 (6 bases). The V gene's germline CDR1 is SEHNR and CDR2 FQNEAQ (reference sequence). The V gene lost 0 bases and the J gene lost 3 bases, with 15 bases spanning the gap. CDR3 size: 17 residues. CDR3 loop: CASSLAGTGSYGNTIYF. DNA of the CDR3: TGTGCCAGCAGCTTAGCGGGAACAGGGTCGTATGGAAACACCATATATTTT.

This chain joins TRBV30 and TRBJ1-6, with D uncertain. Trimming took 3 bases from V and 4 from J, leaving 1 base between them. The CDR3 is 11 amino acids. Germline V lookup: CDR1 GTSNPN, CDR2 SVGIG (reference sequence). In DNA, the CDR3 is TGTGCCTGGAGGTATAATTCACCCCTCCACTTT. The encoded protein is CAWRYNSPLHF.

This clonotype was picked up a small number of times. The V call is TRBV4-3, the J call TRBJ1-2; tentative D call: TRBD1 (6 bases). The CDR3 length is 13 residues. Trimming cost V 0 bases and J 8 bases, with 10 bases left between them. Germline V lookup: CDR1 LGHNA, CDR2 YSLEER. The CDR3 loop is CASSQDWDIGYTF. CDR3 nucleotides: TGCGCCAGCAGCCAAGATTGGGACATCGGCTACACCTTC.

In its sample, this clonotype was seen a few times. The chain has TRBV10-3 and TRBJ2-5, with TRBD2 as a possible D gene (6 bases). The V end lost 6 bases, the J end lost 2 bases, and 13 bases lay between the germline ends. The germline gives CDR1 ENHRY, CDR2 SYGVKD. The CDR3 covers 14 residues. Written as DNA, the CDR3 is TGTGCCATCAGGGGAGGAAGGGGACAAGAGACCCAGTACTTC. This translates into CAIRGGRGQETQYF.

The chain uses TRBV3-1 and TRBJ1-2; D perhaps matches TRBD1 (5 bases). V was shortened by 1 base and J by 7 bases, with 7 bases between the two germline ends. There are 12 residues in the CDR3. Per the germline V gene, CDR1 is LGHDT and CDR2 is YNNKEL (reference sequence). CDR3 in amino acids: CASSQVGTGYTF. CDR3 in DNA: TGTGCCAGCAGCCAAGTGGGGACTGGCTACACCTTC.

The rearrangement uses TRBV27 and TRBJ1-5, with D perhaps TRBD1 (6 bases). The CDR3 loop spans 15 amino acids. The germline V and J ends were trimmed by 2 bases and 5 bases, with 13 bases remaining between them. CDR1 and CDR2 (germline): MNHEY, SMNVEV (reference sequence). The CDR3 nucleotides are TGTGCCAGCAGTTTAAGGGGGATCACTGATCAGCCCCAGCATTTT. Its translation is CASSLRGITDQPQHF.

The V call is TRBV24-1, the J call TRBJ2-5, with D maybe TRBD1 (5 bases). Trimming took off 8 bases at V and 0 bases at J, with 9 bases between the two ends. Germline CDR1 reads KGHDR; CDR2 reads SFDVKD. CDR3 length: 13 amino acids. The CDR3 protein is CATMKGNQETQYF. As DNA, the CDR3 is TGTGCCACCATGAAGGGGAACCAAGAGACCCAGTACTTC.

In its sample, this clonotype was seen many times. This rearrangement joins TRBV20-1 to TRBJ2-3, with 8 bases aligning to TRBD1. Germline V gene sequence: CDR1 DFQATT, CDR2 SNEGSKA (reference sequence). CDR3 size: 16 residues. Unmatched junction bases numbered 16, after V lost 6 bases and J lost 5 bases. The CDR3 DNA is TGCAGTGCCTCCACGAGTTCAGGGGGCAGGCAAGATACGCAGTATTTT. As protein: CSASTSSGGRQDTQYF.

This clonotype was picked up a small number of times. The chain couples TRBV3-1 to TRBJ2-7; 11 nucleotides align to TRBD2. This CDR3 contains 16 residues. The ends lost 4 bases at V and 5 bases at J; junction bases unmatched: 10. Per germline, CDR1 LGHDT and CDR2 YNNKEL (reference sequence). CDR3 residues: CASSRTPGTSGHEQYF. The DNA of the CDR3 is TGTGCCAGCAGCCGGACCCCCGGGACTAGCGGACACGAGCAGTACTTC.

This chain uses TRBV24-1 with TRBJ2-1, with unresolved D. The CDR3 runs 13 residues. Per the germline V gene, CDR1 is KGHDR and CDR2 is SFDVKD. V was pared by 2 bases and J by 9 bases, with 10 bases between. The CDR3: CATSDYGWGEQFF. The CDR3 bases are TGTGCCACCAGTGATTATGGCTGGGGTGAGCAGTTCTTC.

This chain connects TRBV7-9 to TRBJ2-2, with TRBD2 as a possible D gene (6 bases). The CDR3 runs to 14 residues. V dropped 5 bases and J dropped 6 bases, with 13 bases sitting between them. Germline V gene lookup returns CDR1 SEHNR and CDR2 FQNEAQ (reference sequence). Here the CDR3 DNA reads TGTGCCAGCAGCCCCCGACGGGGGTCCGGGGAGCTGTTTTTT. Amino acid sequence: CASSPRRGSGELFF.

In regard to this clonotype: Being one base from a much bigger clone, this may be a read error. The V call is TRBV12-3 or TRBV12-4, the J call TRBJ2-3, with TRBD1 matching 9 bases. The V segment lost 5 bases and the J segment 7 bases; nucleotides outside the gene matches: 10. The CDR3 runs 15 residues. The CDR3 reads CASSRGDRDAYTQYF. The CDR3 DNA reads TGTGCCAGCAGTCGCGGGGACAGGGACGCATATACGCAGTATTTT.

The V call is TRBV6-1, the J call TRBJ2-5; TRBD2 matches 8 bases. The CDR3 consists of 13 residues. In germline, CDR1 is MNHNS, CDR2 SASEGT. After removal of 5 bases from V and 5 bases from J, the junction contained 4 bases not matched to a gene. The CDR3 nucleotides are TGTGCCAGCAGTCGGGGGGGCCGTGAGACCCAGTACTTC. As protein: CASSRGGRETQYF.

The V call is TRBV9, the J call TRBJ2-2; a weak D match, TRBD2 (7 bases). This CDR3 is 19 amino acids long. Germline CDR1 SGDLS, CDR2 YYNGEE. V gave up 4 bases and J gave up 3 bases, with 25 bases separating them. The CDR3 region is CASSTPVEGGRLDTGELFF. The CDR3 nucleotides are TGTGCCAGCAGCACCCCAGTGGAGGGGGGGCGGTTGGACACCGGGGAGCTGTTTTTT.

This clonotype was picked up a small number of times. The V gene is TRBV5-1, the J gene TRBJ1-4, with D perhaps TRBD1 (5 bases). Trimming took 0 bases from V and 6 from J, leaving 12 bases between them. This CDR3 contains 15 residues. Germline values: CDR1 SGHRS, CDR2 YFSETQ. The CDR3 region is CASSLEGPLDEKLFF. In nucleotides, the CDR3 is TGCGCCAGCAGCTTGGAGGGGCCCCTTGATGAAAAACTGTTTTTT.